Below are 11 T cell receptor beta chains sequenced from a single sample in a study of OX40 agonist ivuxolimab in advanced cancers. Data came from immunoSEQ multiplex PCR; TCRdb stores just in-frame clones and leaves some out. This sample has over 40,000 clones, with over 80% found just once. Source: CD4+ or CD8+ T cells sorted from blood, taken in a trial of the OX40 agonist ivuxolimab. Source of these receptors: an adult with an advanced solid tumor such as melanoma, head and neck, liver or kidney cancer.

This chain links TRBV18 with TRBJ1-1, with a tentative D call TRBD1 (5 bases). Per the germline V gene, CDR1 is KGHSH and CDR2 is LQKENI. This CDR3 spans 18 amino acids. With 2 bases removed from V and 4 bases from J, the gap between germline ends came to 23 bases. In DNA, the CDR3 is TGTGCCAGCTCACCAGGAGGCTTCGGGACTGTGGTGGGCACTGAAGCTTTCTTT. As protein: CASSPGGFGTVVGTEAFF.

This rearrangement joins TRBV14 to TRBJ2-7; possibly TRBD1 for D (5 bases). The CDR3 loop spans 14 amino acids. Trimming took 1 base from V and 2 from J, leaving 9 bases between them. Germline V CDR1 and CDR2: SGHDN, FVKESK. CDR3 DNA: TGTGCCAGCAGCCAAGGTAAAGGGGCCTACGAGCAGTACTTC. Translating it yields CASSQGKGAYEQYF.

The V gene is TRBV28, the J gene TRBJ2-7; 7 bases are a match to TRBD2. The CDR3 extends over 15 amino acids. Germline V lookup: CDR1 MDHEN, CDR2 SYDVKM. V shed 7 bases and J 3 bases; nucleotides not matched to a gene: 12. CDR3 DNA: TGTGCCAGCACTCCCACTAGCGTATGGGGCTACGAGCAGTACTTC. Translation: CASTPTSVWGYEQYF.

The chain combines TRBV11-2 with TRBJ1-1, with 7 bases aligning to TRBD1. Germline-derived CDR1 and CDR2 are SGHAT and FQNNGV. The CDR3 extends over 13 amino acids. J gave up 5 bases and V 8 bases, and 8 bases lay outside the gene matches. The CDR3 protein is CASGYRTGTEAFF. The CDR3 nucleotides are TGTGCCAGCGGATATCGGACAGGAACTGAAGCTTTCTTT.

This chain connects TRBV28 to TRBJ2-1; D unresolved. The CDR3 is 12 amino acids. V was shortened by 2 bases and J by 10 bases, with 9 bases between the two germline ends. The germline V gene has CDR1 MDHEN and CDR2 SYDVKM. CDR3 sequence (DNA): TGTGCCAGCAGTTTAAAAGGGAACGAGCAGTTCTTC. Translation gives CASSLKGNEQFF. The full variable domain, its missing parts supplied by reference TRBV28 and TRBJ2-1, is DVKVTQSSRYLVKRTGEKVFLECVQDMDHENMFWYRQDPGLGLRLIYFSYDVKMKEKGDIPEGYSVSREKKERFSLILESASTNQTSMYLCASSLKGNEQFFGPGTRLTVL.

This clone was seen just once. This sequence joins TRBV5-5 and TRBJ1-1; 8 bases align to TRBD1. With V trimmed by 4 bases and J by 1 base, 6 bases remained unmatched. CDR1 and CDR2 from the germline V gene are SGHKS and YYEKEE (reference sequence). The CDR3 spans 15 residues. The CDR3 nucleotides read TGTGCCAGCAGCACTCGGACAGGGAAGAACACTGAAGCTTTCTTT. Translating gives CASSTRTGKNTEAFF.

V usage is TRBV11-2 and J usage is TRBJ1-4; D gene unclear. CDR3 length: 14 amino acids. Germline lookup yields CDR1 SGHAT and CDR2 FQNNGV. V was shortened by 7 bases and J by 0 bases, with 9 bases between the two germline ends. CDR3 amino acids: CASNQVATNEKLFF. CDR3 nucleotides: TGTGCCAGCAACCAAGTTGCAACTAATGAAAAACTGTTTTTT.

The rearrangement joins TRBV6-4 to TRBJ2-7, with D possibly called TRBD1 or TRBD2 (5 bases each). Germline-derived CDR1 and CDR2 are MRHNA and SNTAGT. Trimming took 7 bases from V and 0 from J, leaving 16 bases between them. This CDR3 spans 15 amino acids. The CDR3 DNA reads as TGTGCCAGCACCGAGGGGCCTAGGAGCTCCTACGAGCAGTACTTC. Translating it yields CASTEGPRSSYEQYF.

In its sample, this clone was seen once. An end of the junction does not agree with germline; a read error may underlie this. V and J are TRBV7-7 and TRBJ1-5; D remains ambiguous. The CDR3 length is 13 residues. Germline CDR1 SSHAT, CDR2 FNYEAQ (reference sequence). CDR3 in DNA: TGTGCTAGCAGCGAGAGCAGAAATCAGCCCCAGCATTTT. This codes for CASSESRNQPQHF.

V usage is TRBV4-1 and J usage is TRBJ2-1, with D uncertain. The germline V gene encodes CDR1 MGHRA and CDR2 YSYEKL. V was cut by 2 bases and J by 3 bases, with 5 bases left in between. The CDR3 is 13 residues long. DNA for the CDR3: TGCGCCAGCAGCCAAAACTTCTACAATGAGCAGTTCTTC. Its protein is CASSQNFYNEQFF.

This chain links TRBV5-4 with TRBJ2-5, with D possibly matching TRBD2 (6 bases). The end of the DNA aligns better with TRBJ2-7, so the J call may be wrong. The CDR3 has 15 amino acids. CDR1 SGHNT and CDR2 YYREEE come from the germline V gene (reference sequence). CDR3 sequence: CASSLRVTGVSEQYF. CDR3 nucleotide sequence: TGTGCCAGCAGCTTGAGGGTAACGGGAGTATCCGAGCAGTACTTC.